The rows below give T cell receptor beta chains drawn from one sample of a study of shared clonotypes between healthy human individuals. Clones were read by immunoSEQ multiplex PCR, and TCRdb kept only the in-frame ones, dropping some. The sample records hundreds of thousands of clones, around 70% being singletons. The material sequenced was memory CD4+ T cells sorted from blood. These receptors were taken from a young man in good health. Each CDR3 is given with its conserved first and last residue. A D gene is named only where the DNA matches it firmly. Only some rows state a clone size, as once, few, many or a class for expanded clones.

V: TRBV11-2
size: many
J: TRBJ2-3
D: -
DNA: TGTGCCAGCAGCTTCCCGGGGCCAGATACGCAGTATTTT
CDR3: CASSFPGPDTQYF

V: TRBV7-6
size: -
J: TRBJ2-1
D: -
DNA: TGTGCCAGCAGCCCCCGGCGCGGGGACAATGAGCAGTTCTTC
CDR3: CASSPRRGDNEQFF

V: TRBV6-5
size: -
J: TRBJ2-1
D: -
DNA: TGTGCCAGCAGTTACGTGGCGTACAATGAGCAGTTCTTC
CDR3: CASSYVAYNEQFF

V: TRBV18
size: -
J: TRBJ2-7
D: TRBD1
DNA: TGTGCCAGCTCGTCCGGGACAGGGCCCTACGAGCAGTACTTC
CDR3: CASSSGTGPYEQYF

V: TRBV2
size: -
J: TRBJ2-1
D: -
DNA: TGTGCCGGGAGGACTTTCCAATACAATGAGCAGTTCTTC
CDR3: CAGRTFQYNEQFF

V: TRBV30
size: -
J: TRBJ2-1
D: TRBD2
DNA: TGTGCCTCAACGGGACTAGTCCATGAGCAGTTCTTC
CDR3: CASTGLVHEQFF

V: TRBV28
size: -
J: TRBJ2-4
D: -
DNA: TGTGCCGGGGGGAGCTTGGATAAAAACATTCAGTACTTC
CDR3: CAGGSLDKNIQYF

V: TRBV7-2
size: few
J: TRBJ1-4
D: -
DNA: TGTGCCAGCAGCTTTGCGGAAAAACTGTTTTTT
CDR3: CASSFAEKLFF

V: TRBV4-3
size: -
J: TRBJ2-3
D: -
DNA: TGCGCCAGCAGCCAAGGGGGGGGACACACAGATACGCAGTATTTT
CDR3: CASSQGGGHTDTQYF

V: TRBV19
size: once
J: TRBJ1-5
D: -
DNA: TGTGCCAGTAGTACAGGGAACTTAGGCAATCAGCCCCAGCATTTT
CDR3: CASSTGNLGNQPQHF

V: TRBV11-2
size: -
J: TRBJ2-6
D: -
DNA: TGTGCCAGCAGCTTAGCCGGGGGCAATGCTCCTGGGGCCAACGTCCTGACTTTC
CDR3: CASSLAGGNAPGANVLTF

V: TRBV19
size: -
J: TRBJ2-1
D: -
DNA: TGTGCCAGTAGTATTTCCGGGTACAATGAGCAGTTCTTC
CDR3: CASSISGYNEQFF

V: TRBV25-1
size: -
J: TRBJ1-4
D: -
DNA: TGTGCCAGCAGTTCGGACCTTGTATACAGCGAAAAACTGTTTTTT
CDR3: CASSSDLVYSEKLFF

V: TRBV25-1
size: few
J: TRBJ2-3
D: -
DNA: TGTGCCAGCAGTGCACAAGGGGGAGATACGCAGTATTTT
CDR3: CASSAQGGDTQYF

V: TRBV5-6
size: -
J: TRBJ2-1
D: -
DNA: TGTGCCAGCAGCTTTAACCCCAGCGGAATTGAGCAGTTCTTC
CDR3: CASSFNPSGIEQFF

V: TRBV7-9
size: -
J: TRBJ2-7
D: -
DNA: TGTGCCAGCAGCTTAGAGTACGAGCAGTACTTC
CDR3: CASSLEYEQYF

V: TRBV7-2
size: -
J: TRBJ2-1
D: -
DNA: TGTGCCAGCAGCTTAGACCCTAGGTCGATTCGGCCGTTCTTC
CDR3: CASSLDPRSIRPFF

V: TRBV5-6
size: few
J: TRBJ2-6
D: -
DNA: TGTGCCAGCAGCTCAACGATCTCTGGGGCCAACGTCCTGACTTTC
CDR3: CASSSTISGANVLTF

V: TRBV12-5
size: -
J: TRBJ2-3
D: TRBD1
DNA: TGTGCTAGTGGTTCTTACCGGACAGGGGGCTACACAGATACGCAGTATTTT
CDR3: CASGSYRTGGYTDTQYF

V: TRBV11-2
size: -
J: TRBJ2-5
D: -
DNA: TGTGCCAGCAGCTTAGCTCGGGCAGGCGACGATCAAGAGACCCAGTACTTC
CDR3: CASSLARAGDDQETQYF

V: TRBV27
size: -
J: TRBJ2-3
D: -
DNA: TGTGCCAGCAGTTTAACCACCACAGATACGCAGTATTTT
CDR3: CASSLTTTDTQYF

V: TRBV18
size: -
J: TRBJ1-3
D: -
DNA: TGTGCCAGCTCACCACCGGTGGTCTCGTGGTTTGGAAACACCATATATTTT
CDR3: CASSPPVVSWFGNTIYF

V: TRBV28
size: -
J: TRBJ1-2
D: TRBD1
DNA: TGTGCCAGCAGTCTAATGACAGGGGCGCTAAACTATGGCTACACCTTC
CDR3: CASSLMTGALNYGYTF

V: TRBV7-9
size: few
J: TRBJ2-1
D: -
DNA: TGTGCCAGCAGCTTAGAGTCGCAACACAATGAGCAGTTCTTC
CDR3: CASSLESQHNEQFF

V: TRBV4-1
size: -
J: TRBJ1-2
D: TRBD1
DNA: TGCGCCAGCAGGCAAGGTGGACAGGGCCCTCGTAGCTATGGCTACACCTTC
CDR3: CASRQGGQGPRSYGYTF

V: TRBV19
size: once
J: TRBJ2-1
D: -
DNA: TGTGCCAGTAGTGAAGCCAATGAGCAGTTCTTC
CDR3: CASSEANEQFF

V: TRBV6-4
size: -
J: TRBJ2-3
D: -
DNA: TGTGCCAGCAGTACAGGGTCAGATACGCAGTATTTT
CDR3: CASSTGSDTQYF

V: TRBV15
size: once
J: TRBJ2-7
D: -
DNA: TGTGCCACCAGCCAAAGAGCGGGTCGTCTGGGGGAGCAGTACTTC
CDR3: CATSQRAGRLGEQYF

V: TRBV5-1
size: -
J: TRBJ2-7
D: -
DNA: TGCGCCAGCCGTAGCGTTGGGACCTACGAGCAGTACTTC
CDR3: CASRSVGTYEQYF

V: TRBV10-3
size: -
J: TRBJ2-1
D: TRBD1
DNA: TGTGCCATCAGTGGCAGAGGGGGCCTTTTCCAACAGTTCTTC
CDR3: CAISGRGGLFQQFF

V: TRBV10-3
size: -
J: TRBJ2-1
D: TRBD1
DNA: TGTGCCATCGGTGAGATTCCGGGACAGGGGCTCAATGAGCAGTTCTTC
CDR3: CAIGEIPGQGLNEQFF

V: TRBV4-1
size: -
J: TRBJ2-6
D: -
DNA: TGCGCCAGCAGCGCTAAACTAGTTACTGGGGCCAACGTCCTGACTTTC
CDR3: CASSAKLVTGANVLTF

V: TRBV28
size: -
J: TRBJ1-2
D: -
DNA: TGTGCCAGCAGTTTATTTACAGACCGAGTCTATGGCTACACCTTC
CDR3: CASSLFTDRVYGYTF

V: TRBV10-2
size: -
J: TRBJ1-4
D: TRBD1
DNA: TGCGCCAGCAGGGGACAGGGAAGTGAAAAACTGTTTTTT
CDR3: CASRGQGSEKLFF

V: TRBV10-3
size: once
J: TRBJ2-7
D: TRBD2
DNA: TGTGCCATCAGTGAAGGACTAGCGGGGATCTCCTACGAGCAGTACTTC
CDR3: CAISEGLAGISYEQYF

V: TRBV9
size: -
J: TRBJ2-7
D: TRBD2
DNA: TGTGCCAGCAGCCTTAGCGGGAGATCATACGAGCAGTACTTC
CDR3: CASSLSGRSYEQYF

V: TRBV18
size: -
J: TRBJ2-2
D: -
DNA: TGTGCCAGCTCACCTCGCTCGGTCAGGGCGGTAGTCACCGGGGAGCTGTTTTTT
CDR3: CASSPRSVRAVVTGELFF

V: TRBV29-1
size: -
J: TRBJ1-1
D: -
DNA: TGCAGCGTCGGATTAGGTGGGAACACTGAAGCTTTCTTT
CDR3: CSVGLGGNTEAFF

V: TRBV7-6
size: -
J: TRBJ2-6
D: -
DNA: TGTGCCAGCAGCTTAGAGACTCCCACGAGCTCTGGGGCCAACGTCCTGACTTTC
CDR3: CASSLETPTSSGANVLTF

V: TRBV19
size: -
J: TRBJ1-5
D: -
DNA: TGTGCCAGTAGTATTCCCAGGGCTCAGCCCCAGCATTTT
CDR3: CASSIPRAQPQHF

V: TRBV5-1
size: many
J: TRBJ1-2
D: TRBD1
DNA: TGCGCCAGCAGCTTGGCGGGACAGGGCTCGAGTGGCTACACCTTC
CDR3: CASSLAGQGSSGYTF

V: TRBV27
size: few
J: TRBJ2-3
D: -
DNA: TGTGCCAGCAGTTTAGAAAAACGGACGTCCGGCACAGATACGCAGTATTTT
CDR3: CASSLEKRTSGTDTQYF

V: TRBV7-2
size: -
J: TRBJ2-1
D: TRBD2
DNA: TGTGCCAGCAGCTTGACTAGCGGGGACTACAATGAGCAGTTCTTC
CDR3: CASSLTSGDYNEQFF

V: TRBV11-3
size: few
J: TRBJ2-7
D: -
DNA: TGTGCCAGCAGCCTACTGTCGGACAAGTCCTACGAGCAGTACTTC
CDR3: CASSLLSDKSYEQYF

V: TRBV6-6
size: once
J: TRBJ2-3
D: TRBD2
DNA: TGTGCCAGCAGTACGGGACTAGCCCCGCAGTATTTT
CDR3: CASSTGLAPQYF

V: TRBV10-3
size: -
J: TRBJ2-7
D: -
DNA: TGTGCCATCAGAGCCCCCGGGACACTTCAGTACTTC
CDR3: CAIRAPGTLQYF

V: TRBV18
size: -
J: TRBJ2-5
D: -
DNA: TGTGCCAGTACCGAAACTCGAGAGACCCAGTACTTC
CDR3: CASTETRETQYF

V: TRBV18
size: -
J: TRBJ2-5
D: -
DNA: TGTGCCAGCTCACCACGCCCAGGCCCCCAAGAGACCCAGTACTTC
CDR3: CASSPRPGPQETQYF

V: TRBV29-1
size: few
J: TRBJ2-2
D: -
DNA: TGCAGCGTCTTCGCAGGGTGGGGGACCGGGGAGCTGTTTTTT
CDR3: CSVFAGWGTGELFF

V: TRBV18
size: -
J: TRBJ1-2
D: TRBD1
DNA: TGTGCCAGCTCACCGGGACAGGGAATTTTCGGCTATGGCTACACCTTC
CDR3: CASSPGQGIFGYGYTF

V: TRBV11-2
size: once
J: TRBJ2-7
D: -
DNA: TGTGCCAGCACCCGACCTCGGAAGAGGGTATCCTACGAGCAGTACTTC
CDR3: CASTRPRKRVSYEQYF

V: TRBV28
size: -
J: TRBJ1-1
D: -
DNA: TGTGCCAGCAGTATAAGGACACCTGAAGCTTTCTTT
CDR3: CASSIRTPEAFF

V: TRBV18
size: -
J: TRBJ2-7
D: -
DNA: TGTGCCAGCTCCCCTCGGACCGATTCCTACGAGCAGTACTTC
CDR3: CASSPRTDSYEQYF

V: TRBV5-1
size: many
J: TRBJ2-5
D: -
DNA: TGCGCCAGCAGCTTGATGGGGGGCGGAGAGACCCAGTACTTC
CDR3: CASSLMGGGETQYF

V: TRBV11-2
size: -
J: TRBJ2-2
D: TRBD2
DNA: TGTGCCAGCAGCTTAGGGAGGAGCGGGAGTAAAGACGGGGAGCTGTTTTTT
CDR3: CASSLGRSGSKDGELFF

V: TRBV27
size: -
J: TRBJ2-1
D: TRBD2
DNA: TGTGCCAGTAGAATAGCGGGATTCGTCAATGAGCAGTTCTTC
CDR3: CASRIAGFVNEQFF

V: TRBV5-5
size: -
J: TRBJ2-7
D: TRBD2
DNA: TGTGCCAGCAGCTGGGGTACTAGCGGGAGCTACGAGCAGTACTTC
CDR3: CASSWGTSGSYEQYF

V: TRBV16
size: -
J: TRBJ2-4
D: -
DNA: TGTGCCAGCACCACGGGAGATTTCGGCATTCAGTACTTC
CDR3: CASTTGDFGIQYF